The present TCR beta chain was sequenced within a study of OX40 agonist ivuxolimab in advanced cancers. Turning to the study itself: A diagnosis of hepatocellular carcinoma, melanoma, renal cell or head and neck cancer was present in dose-escalation patients.

To note about this clone: Its antigen is still unknown.

The study, taken as a whole, reports: Compared with CD4+, CD8+ T cells on average had more expanded clones.

Autoimmune disease history or systemic immunosuppression barred patients. Baseline, cycle 4 day 1, and cycle 7 day 1 were the blood sampling points. TCRdb keeps only in-frame clones here, not all; method: immunoSEQ multiplex PCR. Among tens of thousands of clones listed, roughly nine tenths were seen once. V was pared by 9 bases and J by 2 bases, with 17 bases between. Germline V lookup: CDR1 LNHNV, CDR2 YYDKDF (reference sequence). There are 14 residues in the CDR3. The origin of this receptor is an adult with an advanced solid tumor such as melanoma, head and neck, liver or kidney cancer. The gene calls are TRBV15 and TRBJ2-7; maybe TRBD1 (7 bases). The sample in question was CD4+ or CD8+ T cells sorted from blood, obtained in a trial of the OX40 agonist ivuxolimab. The CDR3 nucleotides are TGTGCCACAAGGCGGGCAGGGGGGACCTACGAGCAGTACTTC. This sequence encodes CATRRAGGTYEQYF.